Given below is one TCR beta chain in context. The target antigen is unknown. Treatment denoted: about 20 received Ad26.COV2.S at low or high dose, single or two shots; 5 received placebo; per-sample allocation not given. Day 63 after the first vaccine or placebo injection was the time point for sampling. The data are from a study of Ad26.COV2.S vaccination and SARS-CoV-2 variants. Overall study findings and caveats: An underestimation of total T cell responses may have resulted from the TCR breadth and depth analyses.

The data were produced by immunoSEQ multiplex PCR, yet TCRdb's version contains in-frame clones alone and is incomplete. Of roughly 330,000 clones listed, around 90% are singletons. The sequence derives from a person between 18 and 60 years old who received the Ad26.COV2.S COVID-19 vaccine or a placebo. This sample comprised peripheral blood, obtained in a trial of Ad26.COV2.S vaccine versus placebo.

The CDR3 is CASSQDTLQVAVLTDTQYF. CDR3 DNA sequence: TGTGCCAGCAGCCAAGATACCCTCCAGGTAGCAGTCCTCACAGATACGCAGTATTTT. The chain employs TRBV4-2 and TRBJ2-3; no clear D. The CDR3 loop spans 19 amino acids. Germline CDR1 reads LGHNA; CDR2 reads YNFKEQ. The V gene lost 0 bases and the J gene lost 2 bases, with 21 bases spanning the gap.